This T cell receptor beta chain was identified during a study of identifying expanded T cells in peripheral blood. This CDR3 has 14 amino acids. Germline assignment: CDR1 MNHNY and CDR2 SVGAGI (reference sequence). V was cut by 7 bases and J by 0 bases, with 9 bases left in between. Only in-frame clones appear in the TCRdb table, and some are missing; sequencing was by immunoSEQ multiplex PCR. The sample has 50,000 to 60,000 clones; approximately 83% are singletons. The chain carries TRBV6-6 and TRBJ1-4, with D hard to call. The specimen was blood. The clonotype originates from a person aged 18-70 years in good health. CDR3 nucleotides: TGTGCCAGCACCCAAGTTGCAACTAATGAAAAACTGTTTTTT. This gives the protein CASTQVATNEKLFF.